This T cell receptor (beta chain) appears in the sequencing data of a study of T cell repertoires in cytomegalovirus infection. A note on this clonotype: Antigen unknown.

CDR1 and CDR2 (germline): DFQATT, SNEGSKA (reference sequence). Trimming removed 0 bases from V and 5 bases from J, with 13 bases in between. This CDR3 contains 14 residues. Each CDR3 protein gets one entry after TCRdb re-called the reads with MiXCR. The repertoire holds about a million distinct CDR3 sequences, around a third seen once, with roughly 13% in the top ten. The sample was cultured CD8+ T cells from PBMCs, taken from culture after CMV antigen stimulation. The chain couples TRBV20-1 to TRBJ2-5, with D possibly being TRBD1 (5 bases). The sequence was obtained from a human donor in good health (CMV status not recorded). Some clones in this sample may be carry-over from other donors' samples. The chain's CDR3 is CSARDRKGRETQYF. CDR3 in DNA: TGCAGTGCTAGAGATAGGAAGGGGCGGGAGACCCAGTACTTC.